The table lists the clone carrying this T cell receptor beta chain with a few counts. Its antigen is still unknown. Trimming cost V 9 bases and J 10 bases, with 15 bases left between them. The CDR3 spans 12 residues. The germline V gene encodes CDR1 LNHDA and CDR2 SQIVND (reference sequence). Selected positively for CCR7 and CD45RO-negative, naive CD8 cells excluded terminally differentiated effector memory CD45RA+ cells. The record originates from a study of shared clonotypes between healthy human individuals. Study-wide background: CD4 naive and memory got three plates each, CD8 naive two, CD8 memory one.

Study-level points and caveats: Clonotypes shared by all four donors outscored non-shared clonotypes in generation probability.

Several immunoSEQ 96-well plates shared each subset's DNA, each plate a replicate. Assay used: immunoSEQ multiplex PCR; TCRdb lists only in-frame clones, some missing. This sample has about 2,100,000 clones, with approximately 94% found just once. The sequence came from a man younger than 35 in good health. Some clones in this sample may be carry-over from other donors' samples. The V and J genes are TRBV19 and TRBJ2-2; no clear D gene. The specimen sequenced was naive CD8+ T cells from PBMCs. The CDR3 sequence: CASLHGPMELFF. In nucleotides, the CDR3 is TGTGCCAGCCTACACGGGCCGATGGAGCTGTTTTTT. Using reference TRBV19 and TRBJ2-2 for the parts outside the CDR3, the full variable domain is DGGITQSPKYLFRKEGQNVTLSCEQNLNHDAMYWYRQDPGQGLRLIYYSQIVNDFQKGDIAEGYSVSREKKESFPLTVTSAQKNPTAFYLCASLHGPMELFFGEGSRLTVL.